A single sample gave rise to the 22 T cell receptor beta chains below, sequenced in a study of beta chain features in type 1 diabetes. Since all of the isolated RNA was reverse transcribed, expressed TCRB transcripts were what got sequenced. This table comes from immunoSEQ multiplex PCR, and its TCRdb copy is limited to in-frame clones, with some not included. This table holds about 930,000 clones, about a sixth found once. Sequenced input: naive CD4+ T cells from blood. The receptors here all came from a woman aged 18-29 years in good health.

This chain connects TRBV27 to TRBJ2-5; TRBD2 matches at 14 bases. Losses at the gene ends were 6 bases for V and 10 bases for J; bases not matched to a gene: 4. Germline CDR1 reads MNHEY; CDR2 reads SMNVEV (reference sequence). The CDR3 covers 13 residues. The DNA for the CDR3 is TGTGCCAGCAGGGCGGGACTAGCGGGGGACCAGTACTTC. Amino acids: CASRAGLAGDQYF.

The V call is TRBV18, the J call TRBJ1-5; TRBD1 might be the D (5 bases). CDR3 size: 15 residues. Germline V CDR1 and CDR2: KGHSH, LQKENI. With 3 bases removed from V and 2 bases from J, the gap between germline ends came to 11 bases. CDR3 sequence (DNA): TGTGCCAGCTCACCGACTTGGGGCGGCAATCAGCCCCAGCATTTT. Translation: CASSPTWGGNQPQHF.

There are a few counts of this clone. The genes are TRBV18 and TRBJ1-2; weak D call: TRBD1 (5 bases). Germline CDR1 KGHSH, CDR2 LQKENI. Trimming shortened V by 2 bases and J by 4 bases, and 17 bases separated the two germline ends. The CDR3 runs to 16 residues. CDR3 sequence: CASSPFDSKSSYGYTF. In nucleotides, the CDR3 is TGTGCCAGCTCACCATTCGACAGTAAGAGTTCCTATGGCTACACCTTC.

This clone appeared a few times. Within the sample, other DNA sequences also encode this same CDR3. Here the CDR3 DNA reads TGCAGTGCTAGCTCTTTGGAGACCCAGTACTTC. Its protein product is CSASSLETQYF. V and J are TRBV20-1 and TRBJ2-5; D is undetermined. The ends were cut back, 3 bases at V and 5 bases at J, with 7 bases in the middle. The CDR3 totals 11 residues. CDR1 and CDR2 (germline): DFQATT, SNEGSKA (reference sequence).

In this sample, this clone turned up a few times. This chain connects TRBV11-2 to TRBJ2-3; D remains unclear. The CDR3 length is 14 residues. Germline lookup yields CDR1 SGHAT and CDR2 FQNNGV. Trimming took 5 bases from V and 2 from J, leaving 11 bases between them. CDR3 protein: CASSVGPLTDTQYF. The CDR3 DNA is TGTGCCAGCAGCGTTGGGCCCCTCACAGATACGCAGTATTTT.

In this sample, this clone turned up a few times. The V gene is TRBV19, the J gene TRBJ2-4, with TRBD2 as a possible D gene (6 bases). The CDR3 contains 16 residues. Germline V lookup: CDR1 LNHDA, CDR2 SQIVND (reference sequence). With 4 bases removed from V and 0 bases from J, the gap between germline ends came to 13 bases. The CDR3 bases are TGTGCCAGTAGTAGGGGGACTGCCCTAGCCAAAAACATTCAGTACTTC. Protein: CASSRGTALAKNIQYF.

This clone was found a few times. The CDR3 reads CSTKFNEQFF. In DNA form, the CDR3 reads TGCAGTACCAAATTCAATGAGCAGTTCTTC. The gene calls are TRBV20-1 and TRBJ2-1; D gene ambiguous. The V and J ends lost 8 bases and 6 bases respectively, with 8 bases between them. The germline V gene encodes CDR1 DFQATT and CDR2 SNEGSKA (reference sequence). The CDR3 spans 10 residues.

CDR3 protein: CASSLSGTSQRELFF. CDR3 DNA sequence: TGCGCCAGCAGCTTGTCCGGGACAAGTCAGCGGGAGCTGTTTTTT. The J gene is TRBJ2-2, the V gene TRBV5-1; D may be TRBD1 (6 bases). The CDR3 is 15 amino acids. V was clipped by 1 base and J by 9 bases, with 16 bases between them. Germline V gene lookup returns CDR1 SGHRS and CDR2 YFSETQ.

The chain couples TRBV19 to TRBJ2-2, with D unresolved. Trimming left V 0 bases short and J 8 bases short, with 13 bases between. The germline gives CDR1 LNHDA, CDR2 SQIVND (reference sequence). The CDR3 is 15 residues long. Here the CDR3 DNA reads TGTGCCAGTAGTATAGAAGGAACTCTCGCAGGGGAGCTGTTTTTT. It codes for CASSIEGTLAGELFF.

The gene calls are TRBV7-6 and TRBJ2-1; TRBD2 matches at 10 bases. CDR1 is SGHVS and CDR2 is FNYEAQ in the germline V gene. The CDR3 sequence is 17 residues long. The ends lost 1 base at V and 7 bases at J; junction bases unmatched: 10. The CDR3 nucleotides are TGTGCCAGCAGCTTAGTTCAGCTAGCGGGAGTTAGTAATGAGCAGTTCTTC. Its protein product is CASSLVQLAGVSNEQFF.

V and J are TRBV6-6 and TRBJ2-7; D may be TRBD1 (5 bases). CDR1 MNHNY and CDR2 SVGAGI come from the germline V gene (reference sequence). Trimming took 6 bases from V and 1 from J, leaving 19 bases between them. This CDR3 region has 16 residues. The CDR3 nucleotides are TGTGCCAGCAGCCCCCCGAGAAGGGGCCCATCCTACGAGCAGTACTTC. Protein: CASSPPRRGPSYEQYF.

V is TRBV7-8 and J is TRBJ2-1; D gene uncertain. The CDR3 covers 15 residues. Germline V CDR1 and CDR2: SGHVS, FQNEAQ. V lost 2 bases to trimming and J lost 6 bases, with 14 bases between them. CDR3 amino acids: CASSLMGATPNEQFF. The CDR3 DNA reads as TGTGCCAGCAGCTTAATGGGTGCGACCCCCAATGAGCAGTTCTTC.

CDR3 DNA: TGTGCCATCTCCACAGGGGGGGATCAGCCCCAGCATTTT. Amino acid sequence: CAISTGGDQPQHF. The chain carries TRBV10-3 and TRBJ1-5; TRBD1 matches at 8 bases. With 8 bases clipped from V and 5 bases from J, the junction kept 5 bases outside the gene matches. The germline V gene encodes CDR1 ENHRY and CDR2 SYGVKD. This CDR3 is 13 amino acids long.

To note about this clone: Other DNA sequences from this sample encode an identical CDR3 as well. The chain combines TRBV7-9 with TRBJ1-1; D call uncertain. Germline CDR1 and CDR2: SEHNR and FQNEAQ (reference sequence). The CDR3 has 12 residues. V lost 2 bases and J lost 4, with 5 bases in between. CDR3 residues: CASSLPGTEAFF. The CDR3 coding sequence is TGTGCCAGCAGCTTACCAGGCACTGAAGCTTTCTTT.

The rearrangement joins TRBV5-8 to TRBJ2-1, with TRBD2 identical over 12 bases. The CDR3 consists of 15 residues. Looked up from germline, CDR1 is SGHTS and CDR2 is YDEGEE. The V and J ends lost 4 bases and 6 bases, in that order; junction bases with no gene match: 5. The CDR3: CASSLRTSGVNEQFF. For the CDR3, the DNA is TGTGCCAGCAGCCTGCGGACTAGCGGGGTCAATGAGCAGTTCTTC.

This clone came up a few times. The gene calls are TRBV4-3 and TRBJ2-7, with no clear D. Trimming stripped 1 base from V and 3 bases from J, with 13 bases between. The germline gives CDR1 LGHNA, CDR2 YSLEER. This CDR3 is built from 15 residues. CDR3 loop: CASSQGSAHGYEQYF. The CDR3 DNA reads as TGCGCCAGCAGCCAAGGATCGGCTCACGGCTACGAGCAGTACTTC.

The V and J genes are TRBV11-2 and TRBJ2-1; TRBD2 aligns across 10 bases. Germline CDR1 SGHAT, CDR2 FQNNGV. The CDR3 totals 15 residues. CDR3 amino acids: CASKPISGRYNEQFF. The CDR3 DNA reads as TGTGCGTCGAAGCCAATTAGCGGGAGGTACAATGAGCAGTTCTTC.

The rearrangement links TRBV11-2 to TRBJ2-1; TRBD2 agrees at 9 bases. J lost 0 bases, V lost 3 bases, and 6 bases had no gene match. Germline lookup yields CDR1 SGHAT and CDR2 FQNNGV. The length of the CDR3 is 17 residues. The CDR3 protein is CASSFGGRASSYNEQFF. The CDR3 coding sequence is TGTGCCAGCAGCTTCGGCGGGAGGGCCAGCTCCTACAATGAGCAGTTCTTC. The full variable domain, rest sourced from reference TRBV11-2 and TRBJ2-1, is EAGVAQSPRYKIIEKRQSVAFWCNPISGHATLYWYQQILGQGPKLLIQFQNNGVVDDSQLPKDRFSAERLKGVDSTLKIQPAKLEDSAVYLCASSFGGRASSYNEQFFGPGTRLTVL.

This clone turned up a few times. This chain links TRBV7-2 with TRBJ1-5, with D maybe TRBD1 (6 bases). Germline CDR1 reads SGHTA; CDR2 reads FQGNSA. Trimming removed 3 bases at V and 7 bases at J, with 13 bases between. The CDR3 sequence is 14 residues long. The CDR3 here is CASSFSGGSQPQHF. The CDR3 DNA reads TGTGCCAGCAGCTTCTCCGGGGGCAGCCAGCCCCAGCATTTT. The variable domain in full, with the rest retrieved from reference TRBV7-2 and TRBJ1-5, is GAGVSQSPSNKVTEKGKDVELRCDPISGHTALYWYRQSLGQGLEFLIYFQGNSAPDKSGLPSDRFSAERTGGSVSTLTIQRTQQEDSAVYLCASSFSGGSQPQHFGDGTRLSIL.

This clone has only a few counts. This chain links TRBV27 with TRBJ2-7; 8 bases are a match to TRBD2. Unmatched junction bases numbered 8, after V lost 4 bases and J lost 3 bases. CDR1 is MNHEY, CDR2 SMNVEV, per germline (reference sequence). The CDR3 is made up of 15 amino acids. CDR3 sequence: CASSWIAGGSYEQYF. The DNA for the CDR3 is TGTGCCAGCAGTTGGATTGCGGGAGGTAGCTACGAGCAGTACTTC.

This clone showed up just once. The rearrangement uses TRBV28 and TRBJ2-5; D perhaps matches TRBD1 (5 bases). The ends were cut back, 4 bases at V and 5 bases at J, with 11 bases in the middle. CDR1 MDHEN and CDR2 SYDVKM come from the germline V gene. The CDR3 extends over 13 amino acids. The CDR3 reads CASSSGSEETQYF. The CDR3 nucleotides are TGTGCCAGCAGTTCAGGGTCTGAGGAGACCCAGTACTTC. The full variable domain, with the rest looked up from reference TRBV28 and TRBJ2-5, is DVKVTQSSRYLVKRTGEKVFLECVQDMDHENMFWYRQDPGLGLRLIYFSYDVKMKEKGDIPEGYSVSREKKERFSLILESASTNQTSMYLCASSSGSEETQYFGPGTRLLVL.

The J gene is TRBJ2-3, the V gene TRBV6-5, with D maybe TRBD2 (5 bases). The germline V gene encodes CDR1 MNHEY and CDR2 SVGAGI. Trimming cost V 3 bases and J 3 bases, with 13 bases left between them. The CDR3 totals 15 residues. CDR3 protein: CASSYSGLMTDTQYF. CDR3 bases: TGTGCCAGCAGTTATTCAGGACTGATGACAGATACGCAGTATTTT.